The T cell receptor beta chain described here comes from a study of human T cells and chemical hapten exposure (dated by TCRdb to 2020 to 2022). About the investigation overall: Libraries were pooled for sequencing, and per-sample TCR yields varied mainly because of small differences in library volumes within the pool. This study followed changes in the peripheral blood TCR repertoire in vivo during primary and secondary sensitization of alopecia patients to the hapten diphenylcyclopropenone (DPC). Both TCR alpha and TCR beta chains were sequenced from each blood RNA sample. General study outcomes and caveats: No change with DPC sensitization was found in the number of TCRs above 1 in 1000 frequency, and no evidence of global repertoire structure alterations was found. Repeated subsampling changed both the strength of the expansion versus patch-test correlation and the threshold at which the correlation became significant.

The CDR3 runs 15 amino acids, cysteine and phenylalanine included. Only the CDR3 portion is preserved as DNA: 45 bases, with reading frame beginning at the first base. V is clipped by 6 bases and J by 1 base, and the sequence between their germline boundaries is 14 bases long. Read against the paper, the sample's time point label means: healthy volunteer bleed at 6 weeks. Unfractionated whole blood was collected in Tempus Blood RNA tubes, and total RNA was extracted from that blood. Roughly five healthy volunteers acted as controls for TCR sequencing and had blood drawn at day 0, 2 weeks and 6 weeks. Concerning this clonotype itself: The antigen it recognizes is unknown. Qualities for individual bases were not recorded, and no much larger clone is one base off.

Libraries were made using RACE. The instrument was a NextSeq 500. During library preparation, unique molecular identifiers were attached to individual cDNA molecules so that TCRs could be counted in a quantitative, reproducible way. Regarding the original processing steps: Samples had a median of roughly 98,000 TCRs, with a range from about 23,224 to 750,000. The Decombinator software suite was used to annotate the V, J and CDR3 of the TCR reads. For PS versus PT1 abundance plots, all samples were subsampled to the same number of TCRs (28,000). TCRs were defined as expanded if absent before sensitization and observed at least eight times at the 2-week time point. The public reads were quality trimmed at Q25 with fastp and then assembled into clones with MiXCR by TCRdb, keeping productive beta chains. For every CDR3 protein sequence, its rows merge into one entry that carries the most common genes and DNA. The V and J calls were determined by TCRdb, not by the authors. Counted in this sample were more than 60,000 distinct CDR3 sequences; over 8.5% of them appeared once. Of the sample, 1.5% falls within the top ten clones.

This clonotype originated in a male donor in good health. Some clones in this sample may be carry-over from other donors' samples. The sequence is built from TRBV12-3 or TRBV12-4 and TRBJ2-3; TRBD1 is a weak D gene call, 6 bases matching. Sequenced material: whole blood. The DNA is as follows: TGTGCCAGCAGCCCTAGTGGGGGCCGCACAGATACGCAGTATTTT. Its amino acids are CASSPSGGRTDTQYF.